The present entry profiles one T cell receptor (beta chain) with its context. The record originates from a study of blood T cell repertoires in COVID-19. The assay was immunoSEQ multiplex PCR, and TCRdb's table has in-frame clones only and misses some. The table lists 330,000 or so clones, more than 70% of them singletons. This TCR was sampled from a woman under 40 who had been exposed to COVID-19. Sample: PBMCs or T cells enriched from blood (not recorded which).

Here the CDR3 reads CASSVGAEPYYEQYF. The CDR3 coding sequence is TGTGCCAGCAGCGTAGGAGCGGAACCCTACTACGAGCAGTACTTC. The chain combines TRBV11-1 with TRBJ2-7; D possibly corresponds to TRBD2 (5 bases). Germline V gene sequence: CDR1 SGHAT, CDR2 FQDESV (reference sequence). With 5 bases removed from V and 3 bases from J, the gap between germline ends came to 17 bases. The CDR3 is 15 amino acids.